This is a list of T cell receptor beta chains from one sample in a study of PD-1 blockade in classical Hodgkin lymphoma. Repertoires were generated with immunoSEQ multiplex PCR, while TCRdb's copy carries only in-frame clones and drops some. This sample has 25,000 to 30,000 clones, with over 60% found just once. The sample consisted of CD4+ T cells from blood, taken at baseline. The receptors were sampled from a human donor with classical Hodgkin lymphoma. CDR3s include the opening cysteine and the closing phenylalanine or tryptophan. Each record gives: CDR3 DNA, CDR3 protein, clone size, V gene, J gene, D gene. The D gene is left open where the match is weak. The size field is filled for only some rows; it gives once, few, many or a size class.

CDR3 DNA: TGCGCCAGCAGCTTACTCTTTGGACAGACTAACACTGAAGCTTTCTTT
CDR3 protein: CASSLLFGQTNTEAFF
clone size: NA
V gene: TRBV5-1
J gene: TRBJ1-1
D gene: NA

CDR3 DNA: TGTGCCAGCAGCTCCCAAACAGGGTTGGGCACTGAAGCTTTCTTT
CDR3 protein: CASSSQTGLGTEAFF
clone size: NA
V gene: TRBV7-6
J gene: TRBJ1-1
D gene: NA

CDR3 DNA: TGTGCCATCAGTGAGTTTGGTCAGCCCCAGCATTTT
CDR3 protein: CAISEFGQPQHF
clone size: once
V gene: TRBV10-3
J gene: TRBJ1-5
D gene: NA

CDR3 DNA: TGTGCCAGCAGCCAGGGTTACGAGCAGTACTTC
CDR3 protein: CASSQGYEQYF
clone size: NA
V gene: TRBV2
J gene: TRBJ2-7
D gene: NA

CDR3 DNA: TGCGCCAGCAGCCCTGGTGGGACGCAGGGCCAGTTCTTC
CDR3 protein: CASSPGGTQGQFF
clone size: NA
V gene: TRBV5-1
J gene: TRBJ2-1
D gene: NA

CDR3 DNA: TGTGCCAGTAGTACAGGCATAATTGTAGCCGGGGAGCTGTTTTTT
CDR3 protein: CASSTGIIVAGELFF
clone size: NA
V gene: TRBV19
J gene: TRBJ2-2
D gene: NA

CDR3 DNA: TGTGCCACCTTGGACAGGTTAAAATCGAGTAATTCACCCCTCCACTTT
CDR3 protein: CATLDRLKSSNSPLHF
clone size: NA
V gene: TRBV28
J gene: TRBJ1-6
D gene: TRBD1

CDR3 DNA: TGTGCCAGCAGTTACCGGGACTCACCCCTCCACTTT
CDR3 protein: CASSYRDSPLHF
clone size: NA
V gene: TRBV6-5
J gene: TRBJ1-6
D gene: NA

CDR3 DNA: TGTGCCAGCAGAGAAAAGGGTCTAATTAATGAAAAACTGTTTTTT
CDR3 protein: CASREKGLINEKLFF
clone size: NA
V gene: TRBV28
J gene: TRBJ1-4
D gene: NA

CDR3 DNA: TGTGCCAGCAGTTTATTGGGACAGGGAGTCTCTGGGGCCAACGTCCTGACTTTC
CDR3 protein: CASSLLGQGVSGANVLTF
clone size: NA
V gene: TRBV27
J gene: TRBJ2-6
D gene: TRBD1

CDR3 DNA: TGTGCCAGCAGCTTACGGGCCAACACTGAAGCTTTCTTT
CDR3 protein: CASSLRANTEAFF
clone size: NA
V gene: TRBV11-3
J gene: TRBJ1-1
D gene: NA

CDR3 DNA: TGTGCCAGCGGTCTGGAAAATACGCAGTATTTT
CDR3 protein: CASGLENTQYF
clone size: few
V gene: TRBV6-5
J gene: TRBJ2-3
D gene: NA

CDR3 DNA: TGTGCCAGCAGCTTAGCGGCTAATTCTTTCGAGCAGTACTTC
CDR3 protein: CASSLAANSFEQYF
clone size: NA
V gene: TRBV7-2
J gene: TRBJ2-7
D gene: NA

CDR3 DNA: TGTGCCAGCAGCTTAGAGGGGCAGGGGGCGAATCAGCCCCAGCATTTT
CDR3 protein: CASSLEGQGANQPQHF
clone size: NA
V gene: TRBV7-2
J gene: TRBJ1-5
D gene: TRBD1

CDR3 DNA: TGTGCCATCAGTGCCTCTGGGAGTTTGTACTTC
CDR3 protein: CAISASGSLYF
clone size: few
V gene: TRBV10-3
J gene: TRBJ2-7
D gene: NA

CDR3 DNA: TGTGCCAGCAGCTTAGGAATCAACAATGAGCAGTTCTTC
CDR3 protein: CASSLGINNEQFF
clone size: once
V gene: TRBV7-2
J gene: TRBJ2-1
D gene: NA

CDR3 DNA: TGTGCCAGTGCCTCCGGGGGAGGGGAAGAGTACTTC
CDR3 protein: CASASGGGEEYF
clone size: once
V gene: TRBV19
J gene: TRBJ2-7
D gene: TRBD2

CDR3 DNA: TGTGCCTGGAGTTTGGGAGGAAACACTGAAGCTTTCTTT
CDR3 protein: CAWSLGGNTEAFF
clone size: NA
V gene: TRBV30
J gene: TRBJ1-1
D gene: NA

CDR3 DNA: TGTGCCAGCAGCTTGGGACAGCCCAGCTATGGCTACACCTTC
CDR3 protein: CASSLGQPSYGYTF
clone size: NA
V gene: TRBV5-6
J gene: TRBJ1-2
D gene: NA

CDR3 DNA: TGCGCCAGCAGCGAAAGACAGGGGGCTTCCAGCGAGCAGTACTTC
CDR3 protein: CASSERQGASSEQYF
clone size: NA
V gene: TRBV5-1
J gene: TRBJ2-7
D gene: TRBD1

CDR3 DNA: TGTGCCTGGAGTGCGGCCTTTTGGGGCAATCAGCCCCAGCATTTT
CDR3 protein: CAWSAAFWGNQPQHF
clone size: once
V gene: TRBV30
J gene: TRBJ1-5
D gene: NA

CDR3 DNA: TGTGCCAGCAGCTATTACTCCACGGGGTCGGGTGGCTACACCTTC
CDR3 protein: CASSYYSTGSGGYTF
clone size: few
V gene: TRBV7-2
J gene: TRBJ1-2
D gene: NA

CDR3 DNA: TGTGCCATCAGTGTCCGGGTGGCGGGAGATGGGCCCCAGCATTTT
CDR3 protein: CAISVRVAGDGPQHF
clone size: NA
V gene: TRBV10-3
J gene: TRBJ1-5
D gene: NA

CDR3 DNA: TGTGCCAGCAGCCGGGACAGGGGTAATGAAAAACTGTTTTTT
CDR3 protein: CASSRDRGNEKLFF
clone size: NA
V gene: TRBV5-6
J gene: TRBJ1-4
D gene: TRBD1

CDR3 DNA: TGTGCCAGCAGCTTAGAACCCTTCGCCGGGGAGCTGTTTTTT
CDR3 protein: CASSLEPFAGELFF
clone size: few
V gene: TRBV7-2
J gene: TRBJ2-2
D gene: NA

CDR3 DNA: TGTGCCAGTAGTCGGGGGAACAGGGGAACTGAAGCTTTCTTT
CDR3 protein: CASSRGNRGTEAFF
clone size: NA
V gene: TRBV19
J gene: TRBJ1-1
D gene: TRBD1

CDR3 DNA: TGTGCCAGCAGCTTATGGGGTGGACCCTCCTACGAGCAGTACTTC
CDR3 protein: CASSLWGGPSYEQYF
clone size: NA
V gene: TRBV13
J gene: TRBJ2-7
D gene: NA

CDR3 DNA: TGTGCCAGTAGTATCCTCCAAGAGACCCAGTACTTC
CDR3 protein: CASSILQETQYF
clone size: NA
V gene: TRBV19
J gene: TRBJ2-5
D gene: NA

CDR3 DNA: TGTGCCAGCAGCTTAATGCCAGATCATGGCTACACCTTC
CDR3 protein: CASSLMPDHGYTF
clone size: few
V gene: TRBV7-2
J gene: TRBJ1-2
D gene: NA

CDR3 DNA: TGTGCCAGCAGCTTAGGCGGGGTTTGGGGGGGAGCTTTCTTT
CDR3 protein: CASSLGGVWGGAFF
clone size: NA
V gene: TRBV7-2
J gene: TRBJ1-1
D gene: NA

CDR3 DNA: TGTGCCAGTAGTATGGCCGGGACAGCTCAGCCCCAGCATTTT
CDR3 protein: CASSMAGTAQPQHF
clone size: NA
V gene: TRBV19
J gene: TRBJ1-5
D gene: TRBD1

CDR3 DNA: TGTGCCAGCTCACCACTCAGGGGGACACTAGCCAAAAACATTCAGTACTTC
CDR3 protein: CASSPLRGTLAKNIQYF
clone size: NA
V gene: TRBV18
J gene: TRBJ2-4
D gene: TRBD1

CDR3 DNA: TGTGCCAGTAGTATAGGGACAGGTGCTAATCAGCCCCAGCATTTT
CDR3 protein: CASSIGTGANQPQHF
clone size: NA
V gene: TRBV19
J gene: TRBJ1-5
D gene: TRBD1

CDR3 DNA: TGTGCCAGCAGCCCCGTCGGCGGTAAAACCGGGGAGCTGTTTTTT
CDR3 protein: CASSPVGGKTGELFF
clone size: NA
V gene: TRBV4-2
J gene: TRBJ2-2
D gene: NA

CDR3 DNA: TGTGCCAGCTCACCAAATGGGGACATGTACACAGATACGCAGTATTTT
CDR3 protein: CASSPNGDMYTDTQYF
clone size: once
V gene: TRBV18
J gene: TRBJ2-3
D gene: NA

CDR3 DNA: TGTGCCAGTAGTCCTCTAGCGGGGTCGTACAATGAGCAGTTCTTC
CDR3 protein: CASSPLAGSYNEQFF
clone size: NA
V gene: TRBV19
J gene: TRBJ2-1
D gene: TRBD2

CDR3 DNA: TGTGCCAGCAGTTACTCGTTCGGGGTAGCCAAAAACATTCAGTACTTC
CDR3 protein: CASSYSFGVAKNIQYF
clone size: NA
V gene: TRBV6-5
J gene: TRBJ2-4
D gene: NA

CDR3 DNA: TGTGCCAGCAGCTTAATAGGGGGGGACCCAACTGATGAGCAGTTCTTC
CDR3 protein: CASSLIGGDPTDEQFF
clone size: NA
V gene: TRBV7-3
J gene: TRBJ2-1
D gene: NA

CDR3 DNA: TGCGCCAGCAGCCATTATCGGGGCACTGAAGCTTTCTTT
CDR3 protein: CASSHYRGTEAFF
clone size: NA
V gene: TRBV4-3
J gene: TRBJ1-1
D gene: NA

CDR3 DNA: TGCAGCACCCCGGGACAGGCCGAAGCTTTCTTT
CDR3 protein: CSTPGQAEAFF
clone size: NA
V gene: TRBV29-1
J gene: TRBJ1-1
D gene: TRBD1

CDR3 DNA: TGTGCCAGCAGCTGGGGGTCCGTACAAGAGACCCAGTACTTC
CDR3 protein: CASSWGSVQETQYF
clone size: NA
V gene: TRBV11-2
J gene: TRBJ2-5
D gene: NA

CDR3 DNA: TGTGCCAGCAGCTTAGGGTCCGAATACTATGGCTACACCTTC
CDR3 protein: CASSLGSEYYGYTF
clone size: NA
V gene: TRBV7-3
J gene: TRBJ1-2
D gene: NA

CDR3 DNA: TGTGCCAGCAGATTCATGCAGGAGCTGTTTTTT
CDR3 protein: CASRFMQELFF
clone size: few
V gene: TRBV2
J gene: TRBJ2-2
D gene: NA

CDR3 DNA: TGTGCCAGCAGTTCCCGGACACGGGGCACCCAGTACTTC
CDR3 protein: CASSSRTRGTQYF
clone size: NA
V gene: TRBV27
J gene: TRBJ2-5
D gene: NA

CDR3 DNA: TGTGCATGGAGGCCACAGGGAAACACCGGGGAGCTGTTTTTT
CDR3 protein: CAWRPQGNTGELFF
clone size: NA
V gene: TRBV30
J gene: TRBJ2-2
D gene: NA

CDR3 DNA: TGTGCCAGCAGCTTGGGGGTGAACACTGAAGCTTTCTTT
CDR3 protein: CASSLGVNTEAFF
clone size: NA
V gene: TRBV11-3
J gene: TRBJ1-1
D gene: NA